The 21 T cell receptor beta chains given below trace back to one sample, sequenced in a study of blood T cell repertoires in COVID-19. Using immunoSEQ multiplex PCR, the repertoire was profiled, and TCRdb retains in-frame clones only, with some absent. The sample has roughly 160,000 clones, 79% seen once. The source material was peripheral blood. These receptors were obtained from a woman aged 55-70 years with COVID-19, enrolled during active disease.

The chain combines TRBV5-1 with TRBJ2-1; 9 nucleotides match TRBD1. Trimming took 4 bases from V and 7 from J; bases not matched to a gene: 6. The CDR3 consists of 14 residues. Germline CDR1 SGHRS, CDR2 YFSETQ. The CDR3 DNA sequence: TGCGCCAGCAGCACACCGGGACAGGGAAATGAGCAGTTCTTC. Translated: CASSTPGQGNEQFF.

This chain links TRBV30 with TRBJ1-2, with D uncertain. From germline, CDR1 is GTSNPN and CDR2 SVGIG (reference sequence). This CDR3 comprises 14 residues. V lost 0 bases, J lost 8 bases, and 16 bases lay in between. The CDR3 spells CAWSVLGRGGGYTF. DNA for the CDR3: TGTGCCTGGAGTGTGTTGGGCCGGGGAGGGGGCTACACCTTC.

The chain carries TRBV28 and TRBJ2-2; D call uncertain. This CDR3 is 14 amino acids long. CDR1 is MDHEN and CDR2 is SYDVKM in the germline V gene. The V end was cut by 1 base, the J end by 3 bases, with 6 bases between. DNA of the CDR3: TGTGCCAGCAGTTTATCCGGGTACACCGGGGAGCTGTTTTTT. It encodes CASSLSGYTGELFF.

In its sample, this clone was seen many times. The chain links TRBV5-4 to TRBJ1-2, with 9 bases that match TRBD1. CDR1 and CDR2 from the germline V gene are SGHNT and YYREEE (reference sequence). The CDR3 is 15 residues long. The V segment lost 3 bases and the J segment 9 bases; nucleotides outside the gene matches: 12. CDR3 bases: TGTGCCAGCAGCTCGCCGGGACAGGGCTCGAAGAGCTACACCTTC. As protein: CASSSPGQGSKSYTF.

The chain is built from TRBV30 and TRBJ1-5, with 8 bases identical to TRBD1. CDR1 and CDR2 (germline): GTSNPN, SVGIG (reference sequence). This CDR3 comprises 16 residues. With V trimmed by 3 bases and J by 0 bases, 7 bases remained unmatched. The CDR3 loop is CAWSPIGQGSNQPQHF. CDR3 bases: TGTGCCTGGAGCCCGATCGGACAGGGTAGCAATCAGCCCCAGCATTTT.

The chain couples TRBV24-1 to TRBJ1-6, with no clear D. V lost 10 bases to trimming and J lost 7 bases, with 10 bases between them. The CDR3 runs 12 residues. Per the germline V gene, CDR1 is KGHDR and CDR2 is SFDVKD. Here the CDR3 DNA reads TGTGCCACATCAGACGGGAATTCACCCCTCCACTTT. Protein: CATSDGNSPLHF.

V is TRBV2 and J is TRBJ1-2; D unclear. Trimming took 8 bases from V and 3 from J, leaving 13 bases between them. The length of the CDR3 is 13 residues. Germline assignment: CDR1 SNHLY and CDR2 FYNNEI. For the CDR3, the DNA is TGTGCCAGCGCGGGAAACTTGCACTATGGCTACACCTTC. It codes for CASAGNLHYGYTF.

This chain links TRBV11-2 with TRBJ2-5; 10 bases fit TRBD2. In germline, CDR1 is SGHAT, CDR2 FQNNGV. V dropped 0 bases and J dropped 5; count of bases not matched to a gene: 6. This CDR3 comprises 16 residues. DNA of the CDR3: TGTGCCAGCAGCTTAGATGTAGCGGGGGGCATGGAGACCCAGTACTTC. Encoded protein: CASSLDVAGGMETQYF.

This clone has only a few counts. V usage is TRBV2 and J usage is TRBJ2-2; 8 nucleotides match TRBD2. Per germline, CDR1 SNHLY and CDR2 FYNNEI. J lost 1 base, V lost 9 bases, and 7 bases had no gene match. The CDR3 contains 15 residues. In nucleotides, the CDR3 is TGTGCCAGTAGCGGGGTTGTCCTGAACACCGGGGAGCTGTTTTTT. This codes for CASSGVVLNTGELFF.

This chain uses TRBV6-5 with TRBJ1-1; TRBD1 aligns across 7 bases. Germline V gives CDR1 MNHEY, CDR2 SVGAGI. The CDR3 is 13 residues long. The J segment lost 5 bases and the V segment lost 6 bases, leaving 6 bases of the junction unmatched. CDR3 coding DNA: TGTGCCAGCAGAAGCAACAGGGGTACTGAAGCTTTCTTT. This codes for CASRSNRGTEAFF.

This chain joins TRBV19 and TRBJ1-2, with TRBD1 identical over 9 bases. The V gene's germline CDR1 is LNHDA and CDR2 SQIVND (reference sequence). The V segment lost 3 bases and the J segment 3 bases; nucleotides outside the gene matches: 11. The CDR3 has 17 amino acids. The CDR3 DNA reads TGTGCCAGTAGTATTACCGTCCCGGGACAGGGAGACTATGGCTACACCTTC. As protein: CASSITVPGQGDYGYTF.

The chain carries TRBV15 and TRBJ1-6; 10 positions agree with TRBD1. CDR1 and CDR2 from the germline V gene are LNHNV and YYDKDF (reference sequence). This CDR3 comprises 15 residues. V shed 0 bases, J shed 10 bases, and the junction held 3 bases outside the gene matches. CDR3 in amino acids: CATSRERTGGSPLHF. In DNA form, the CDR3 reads TGTGCCACCAGCAGAGAAAGGACAGGGGGGTCACCCCTCCACTTT.

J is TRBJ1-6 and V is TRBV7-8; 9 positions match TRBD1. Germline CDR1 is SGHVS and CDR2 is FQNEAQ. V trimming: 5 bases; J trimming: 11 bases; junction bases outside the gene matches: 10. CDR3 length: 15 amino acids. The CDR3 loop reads CASSREGQGWTPLHF. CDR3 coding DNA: TGTGCCAGCAGCCGCGAGGGACAGGGTTGGACACCCCTCCACTTT. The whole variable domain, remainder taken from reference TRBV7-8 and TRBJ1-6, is GAGVSQSPRYKVAKRGQDVALRCDPISGHVSLFWYQQALGQGPEFLTYFQNEAQLDKSGLPSDRFFAERPEGSVSTLKIQRTQQEDSAVYLCASSREGQGWTPLHFGNGTRLTVT.

The CDR3 loop reads CASSLLGGTDTQYF. The DNA of the CDR3 is TGTGCCAGCAGCTTATTGGGGGGTACAGATACGCAGTATTTT. The gene calls are TRBV7-9 and TRBJ2-3; the D gene is possibly TRBD2 (6 bases). V lost 2 bases, J lost 3 bases, and 9 bases lay in between. This CDR3 region has 14 residues. Per germline, CDR1 SEHNR and CDR2 FQNEAQ (reference sequence).

CDR3 loop: CTSSRGLDGTDTQYF. The CDR3 DNA sequence: TGCACCAGCAGCCGTGGACTCGACGGCACAGATACGCAGTATTTT. This sequence joins TRBV1 and TRBJ2-3; the D segment call TRBD2 is taken from the table without a DNA check. TRBV1 is described as a pseudogene. The CDR3 is 15 residues long.

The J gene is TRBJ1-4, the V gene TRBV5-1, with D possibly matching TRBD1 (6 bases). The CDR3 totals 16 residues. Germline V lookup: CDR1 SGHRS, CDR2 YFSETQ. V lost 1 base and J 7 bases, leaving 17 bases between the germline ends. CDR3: CASSLTAQGEGEKLFF. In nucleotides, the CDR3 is TGCGCCAGCAGCTTGACAGCACAGGGAGAGGGTGAAAAACTGTTTTTT.

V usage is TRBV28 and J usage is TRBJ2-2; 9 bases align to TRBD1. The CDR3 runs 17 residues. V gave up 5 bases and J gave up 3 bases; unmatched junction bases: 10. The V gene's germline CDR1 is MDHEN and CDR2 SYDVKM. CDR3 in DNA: TGTGCCAGCAGTCGCCCCGGGACAGGGTACTACACCGGGGAGCTGTTTTTT. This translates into CASSRPGTGYYTGELFF.

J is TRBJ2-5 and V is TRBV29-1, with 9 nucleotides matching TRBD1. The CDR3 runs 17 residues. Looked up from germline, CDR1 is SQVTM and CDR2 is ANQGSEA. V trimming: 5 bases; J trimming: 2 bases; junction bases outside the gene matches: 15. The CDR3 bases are TGCAGCGTTATCGACAGGGGGGCGCAGGTTTTGCAAGAGACCCAGTACTTC. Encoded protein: CSVIDRGAQVLQETQYF.

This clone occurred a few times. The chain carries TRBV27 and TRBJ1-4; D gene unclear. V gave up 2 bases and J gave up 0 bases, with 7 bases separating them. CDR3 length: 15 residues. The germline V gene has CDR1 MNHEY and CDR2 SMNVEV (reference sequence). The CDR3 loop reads CASSLVAATNEKLFF. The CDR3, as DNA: TGTGCCAGCAGTTTAGTGGCGGCAACTAATGAAAAACTGTTTTTT.

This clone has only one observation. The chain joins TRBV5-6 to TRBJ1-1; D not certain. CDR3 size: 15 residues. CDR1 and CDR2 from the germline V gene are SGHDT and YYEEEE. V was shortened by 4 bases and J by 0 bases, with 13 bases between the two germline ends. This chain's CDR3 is CASSTVGRLNTEAFF. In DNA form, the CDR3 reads TGTGCCAGCAGCACGGTTGGGAGACTGAACACTGAAGCTTTCTTT.

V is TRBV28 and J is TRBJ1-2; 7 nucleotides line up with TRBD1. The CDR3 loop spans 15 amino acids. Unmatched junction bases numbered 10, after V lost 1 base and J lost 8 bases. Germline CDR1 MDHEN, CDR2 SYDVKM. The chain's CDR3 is CASSLFGAQGGGYTF. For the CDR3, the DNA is TGTGCCAGCAGTTTATTTGGGGCGCAGGGGGGCGGCTACACCTTC.